The 12 T cell receptor beta chains in this list originate from one sample, sequenced in a study of T cells in Graves' hyperthyroidism and ophthalmopathy. TCR beta CDR3 sequences were amplified from RNA transcripts. When the TCR CDR3 underwent first-round RT-PCR, the HTBI primer set was used. From the multiplex PCR reads, TCRdb called clonotypes with MiXCR, one entry per CDR3 protein. The sample contains about 360,000 distinct CDR3 sequences, roughly 14% of which appear only once. Specimen: blood. The receptors originated from a woman between 18 and 30 years old with Graves' hyperthyroidism that later progressed to Graves' ophthalmopathy.

This clonotype came up a few times. V and J are TRBV2 and TRBJ1-6; no clear D. The CDR3 runs 14 residues. V dropped 3 bases and J dropped 15 bases, with 18 bases sitting between them. Germline-derived CDR1 and CDR2 are SNHLY and FYNNEI. The CDR3 DNA reads as TGTGCCAGCAGTGAGGGTGCGGAACGTTCTATCCTCCACTTT. This encodes CASSEGAERSILHF.

This clonotype turned up a few times. V is TRBV29-1 and J is TRBJ2-7; 7 nucleotides match TRBD1. The CDR3 extends over 14 amino acids. J was trimmed by 1 base and V by 4 bases; bases with no gene match: 7. CDR1 and CDR2 (germline): SQVTM, ANQGSEA. Written as DNA, the CDR3 is TGCAGCGTTGTCAAGAGGGACAGTTCCTACGAGCAGTACTTC. Residues: CSVVKRDSSYEQYF.

The chain is built from TRBV3-1 and TRBJ2-1; D possibly uses TRBD1 or TRBD2 (6 bases each). Germline CDR1 is LGHDT and CDR2 is YNNKEL (reference sequence). Trimming pared 5 bases from V and 0 bases from J, leaving 20 bases between. CDR3 size: 18 residues. The CDR3 nucleotides are TGTGCCAGCAGCATCCTCACCAGGCGGGGACACTCCTACAATGAGCAGTTCTTC. Translated: CASSILTRRGHSYNEQFF.

This clonotype was recorded at least ten times. This chain joins TRBV2 and TRBJ1-5; a weak D match, TRBD1 (6 bases). CDR1 SNHLY and CDR2 FYNNEI come from the germline V gene. The CDR3 runs 13 residues. V was cut by 6 bases and J by 6 bases, with 12 bases left in between. The CDR3 bases are TGTGCCAGCAGGCCAGGGGAAGGTCAGCCCCAGCATTTT. Its translation: CASRPGEGQPQHF. Together with reference TRBV2 and TRBJ1-5, the CDR3 gives the full variable domain: EPEVTQTPSHQVTQMGQEVILRCVPISNHLYFYWYRQILGQKVEFLVSFYNNEISEKSEIFDDQFSVERPDGSNFTLKIRSTKLEDSAMYFCASRPGEGQPQHFGDGTRLSIL.

The V and J genes are TRBV27 and TRBJ2-3; D ambiguous. Between the trimmed V and J ends, which lost 6 bases and 4 bases, there was a span of 8 bases. The length of the CDR3 is 12 residues. In germline, CDR1 is MNHEY, CDR2 SMNVEV (reference sequence). The CDR3 nucleotides read TGTGCCAGCAGCACGGCGTCAGATACGCAGTATTTT. Its protein is CASSTASDTQYF.

In regard to this clonotype: A much larger clone lies a single base off, so this may be a read error. The genes are TRBV11-3 and TRBJ1-2; 7 positions agree with TRBD1. V was pared by 5 bases and J by 1 base, with 19 bases of the junction left unmatched. Germline V lookup: CDR1 SGHNT, CDR2 YENEEA. This CDR3 spans 19 amino acids. DNA for the CDR3: TGTGCCAGCAGCCGTTCAACCTCCGGGGCAGGGGGGGTTAACTATGGCTACACCTTC. Encoded protein: CASSRSTSGAGGVNYGYTF.

The V gene is TRBV5-5, the J gene TRBJ1-5; 9 bases align to TRBD1. Looked up from germline, CDR1 is SGHKS and CDR2 is YYEKEE (reference sequence). V shed 2 bases, J shed 2 bases, and the junction held 5 bases outside the gene matches. This CDR3 comprises 16 residues. The CDR3 coding sequence is TGTGCCAGCAGCTTCCACCGGGACAGGGGCAATCAGCCCCAGCATTTT. It encodes CASSFHRDRGNQPQHF.

V and J are TRBV20-1 and TRBJ2-3, with 9 nucleotides matching TRBD1. Germline CDR1 DFQATT, CDR2 SNEGSKA (reference sequence). The CDR3 length is 13 residues. V gave up 6 bases and J gave up 2 bases; unmatched junction bases: 3. The CDR3 DNA sequence: TGCAGTGCGCTACAGGGGGCCACAGATACGCAGTATTTT. Protein: CSALQGATDTQYF.

This clonotype has just a few counts. The V call is TRBV4-2, the J call TRBJ2-1; 7 bases match TRBD1. Germline V CDR1 and CDR2: LGHNA, YNFKEQ. The trim removed 3 bases at V and 8 bases at J, leaving 4 bases unmatched. The CDR3 is 13 amino acids. CDR3 bases: TGTGCCAGCAGCCACAAAGGACAGGATGAGCAGTTCTTC. Its translation: CASSHKGQDEQFF.

This clonotype was detected many times. V usage is TRBV28 and J usage is TRBJ1-2; TRBD1 aligns across 11 bases. The CDR3 covers 14 residues. V gave up 5 bases and J gave up 7 bases; unmatched junction bases: 6. Germline V gene data show CDR1 as MDHEN and CDR2 as SYDVKM. The CDR3 spells CASSTGQGVGGYTF. In nucleotides, the CDR3 is TGTGCCAGCAGTACGGGACAGGGGGTTGGTGGCTACACCTTC.

This clonotype has a count of ten or more. The V gene is TRBV28, the J gene TRBJ2-7; a weak D match, TRBD2 (6 bases). This CDR3 comprises 15 residues. V lost 8 bases and J lost 1, with 18 bases in between. Germline lookup yields CDR1 MDHEN and CDR2 SYDVKM. This chain's CDR3 is CASSFPRGRSYEQYF. CDR3 DNA: TGTGCCAGCTCTTTCCCCCGAGGGAGGTCCTACGAGCAGTACTTC.

This clonotype has ten or more counts. This chain connects TRBV7-6 to TRBJ2-5, with no clear D. Germline CDR1 and CDR2: SGHVS and FNYEAQ. The CDR3 has 14 amino acids. V lost 2 bases to trimming and J lost 0 bases, with 7 bases between them. The chain's CDR3 is CASSLYWNQETQYF. CDR3 nucleotides: TGTGCCAGCAGCTTATATTGGAACCAAGAGACCCAGTACTTC.